This T cell receptor beta chain emerged from a study of T cell responses to AZD1222 COVID-19 vaccine. Study-level points and caveats: Reports indicate that nearly half of spike-specific TCRs are directed at unmutated variant regions.

The table came from immunoSEQ multiplex PCR; TCRdb's copy has only in-frame clones and leaves some out. Among fewer than 200,000 clones listed, around 94% were seen once. Turning to this clone: Its antigen remains unidentified.

This CDR3 region has 14 residues. J gave up 1 base and V 5 bases, and 4 bases lay outside the gene matches. Germline lookup yields CDR1 SGHTA and CDR2 FQGNSA. V is TRBV7-2 and J is TRBJ1-2; 7 bases agree with TRBD1. Source: peripheral blood, taken 28 days after the second AZD1222 dose. This TCR came from an adult who received the AZD1222 COVID-19 vaccine. The CDR3: CASSRDRYNYGYTF. DNA for the CDR3: TGTGCCAGCAGCCGGGACAGATATAACTATGGCTACACCTTC.